This T cell receptor beta chain derives from a study of CD8 T cells in ankylosing spondylitis. Study results and caveats: Reported data indicate significant enrichment of disease-linked clones within matched ankylosing spondylitis synovial fluid. Within ankylosing spondylitis blood, a TCR beta motif made up of roughly eight highly homologous variants appeared to be characteristic. Those disease-linked clones were CD8+; they were also relatively rare in peripheral blood.

The CDR3 sequence is 12 residues long. Germline CDR1 MNHEY, CDR2 SVGEGT. Trimming cost V 5 bases and J 10 bases, with 12 bases left between them. TCRdb redid the calling of the 5' RACE reads with MiXCR, one entry per CDR3 protein. The data show fewer than 650,000 distinct CDR3 sequences, about 12% seen once. Notes on this clonotype: The target antigen is unknown.

This TCR was recovered from a male donor with ankylosing spondylitis. Sequencing used blood, either unsorted or a sorted T cell fraction (not recorded which). The V gene is TRBV6-2 or TRBV6-3, the J gene TRBJ2-1; D not certain. CDR3 bases: TGTGCCAGCAGTAACGGTCTGCGGGAGCAGTTCTTC. Its translation: CASSNGLREQFF.